This T cell receptor beta chain was recovered during a study of shared clonotypes between healthy human individuals. The deep-level immunoSEQ assay was used. Investigators spread the genomic DNA of each subset evenly over several immunoSEQ plates. This table comes from immunoSEQ multiplex PCR, and its TCRdb copy is limited to in-frame clones, with some not included. Here the sample spans millions of clones, roughly 94% being singletons. V shed 5 bases and J shed 5 bases, with 16 bases lying between them. This CDR3 is 14 amino acids long. Germline CDR1 is SGHNT and CDR2 is YENEEA. Naive CD8 cells were CD45RO-negative, positively selected for CCR7, excluding terminally differentiated effector memory CD45RA+ cells.

The sequenced material came from naive CD8+ T cells sorted from blood. The gene calls are TRBV11-3 and TRBJ2-7; a possible D gene is TRBD2 (6 bases). The receptor comes from a man younger than 35 in good health. The CDR3 sequence: CASSPGVAPHEQYF. The CDR3 nucleotides read TGTGCCAGCAGCCCGGGGGTGGCTCCCCACGAGCAGTACTTC.